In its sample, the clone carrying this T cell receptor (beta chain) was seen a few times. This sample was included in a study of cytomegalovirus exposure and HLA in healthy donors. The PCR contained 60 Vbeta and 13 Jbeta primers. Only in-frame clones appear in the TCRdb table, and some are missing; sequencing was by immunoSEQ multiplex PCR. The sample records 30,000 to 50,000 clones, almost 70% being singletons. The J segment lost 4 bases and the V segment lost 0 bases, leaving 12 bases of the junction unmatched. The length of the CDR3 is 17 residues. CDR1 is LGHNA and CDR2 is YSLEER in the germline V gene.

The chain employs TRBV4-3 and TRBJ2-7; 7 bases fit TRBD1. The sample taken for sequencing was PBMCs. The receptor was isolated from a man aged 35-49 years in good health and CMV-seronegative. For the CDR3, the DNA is TGCGCCAGCAGCCAAGATGCTCCCGGGACAGTCATATACGAGCAGTACTTC. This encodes CASSQDAPGTVIYEQYF.